Below are 24 T cell receptor beta chains sequenced from a single sample in a study of human T cells and chemical hapten exposure. Each CDR3 protein is one row after TCRdb ran MiXCR on the RACE reads. The sample records tens of thousands of distinct CDR3 sequences, around 8.8% being singletons. The sample's time point: healthy volunteer bleed at 2 weeks. Unfractionated whole blood served as the source for total RNA extraction. Specimen: whole blood. These receptors were taken from a female donor in good health. Some clones in this sample may be carry-over from other donors' samples.

Worth noting for this clonotype: The junction differs from germline at one of its ends, possibly a read error. The chain combines TRBV5-1 with TRBJ2-3, with D uncertain. CDR3 length: 14 amino acids. In germline, CDR1 is SGHRS, CDR2 YFSETQ. The CDR3 coding sequence is TGCGTCAGCACCCTGACAACAAACAGAGATACGCAGTATTTT. It encodes CVSTLTTNRDTQYF.

This clonotype turned up a few times. The V gene is TRBV28, the J gene TRBJ1-3; D perhaps matches TRBD1 (5 bases). This CDR3 is built from 16 residues. Germline CDR1 MDHEN, CDR2 SYDVKM. V lost 4 bases, J lost 1 base, and 14 bases lay in between. CDR3 region: CASSSWQGSSGNTIYF. CDR3 in DNA: TGTGCCAGCAGTTCATGGCAGGGCTCGTCTGGAAACACCATATATTTT.

This clonotype was observed a handful of times. The gene calls are TRBV6-5 and TRBJ1-4, with D possibly being TRBD1 (5 bases). Germline V lookup: CDR1 MNHEY, CDR2 SVGAGI. Trimming stripped 0 bases from V and 3 bases from J, with 23 bases between. The CDR3 totals 20 residues. CDR3 coding DNA: TGTGCCAGCAGTTACTCAAATCGGGGTGGGACCCCCCCGCCTAATGAAAAACTGTTTTTT. Translated, it gives CASSYSNRGGTPPPNEKLFF.

The V gene is TRBV3-1, the J gene TRBJ2-5; TRBD2 might be the D (6 bases). The germline V gene has CDR1 LGHDT and CDR2 YNNKEL (reference sequence). The V gene lost 2 bases and the J gene lost 5 bases, with 15 bases spanning the gap. CDR3 length: 15 amino acids. The CDR3 sequence: CASSQISGRRETQYF. CDR3 DNA: TGTGCCAGCAGCCAAATCAGTGGGAGGAGGGAGACCCAGTACTTC.

This clonotype was seen only a few times. The genes are TRBV7-8 and TRBJ1-3; D is undetermined. The CDR3 contains 13 residues. The ends were cut back, 5 bases at V and 9 bases at J, with 14 bases in the middle. Germline V gene lookup returns CDR1 SGHVS and CDR2 FQNEAQ. CDR3 coding DNA: TGTGCCAGCAGCACGACGGCTTACGGCACCATATATTTT. Translating gives CASSTTAYGTIYF.

This chain connects TRBV20-1 to TRBJ2-5; TRBD1 aligns across 8 bases. CDR3 length: 15 residues. J was trimmed by 5 bases and V by 1 base; bases with no gene match: 9. Germline-derived CDR1 and CDR2 are DFQATT and SNEGSKA (reference sequence). The DNA for the CDR3 is TGCAGTGCTAGAGGTTCCAGGGGGCTGGTGGAGACCCAGTACTTC. Translated, it gives CSARGSRGLVETQYF.

This clonotype was seen many times. The genes are TRBV10-3 and TRBJ2-3; 10 bases map to TRBD2. J was trimmed by 6 bases and V by 2 bases; bases with no gene match: 5. Germline V gene lookup returns CDR1 ENHRY and CDR2 SYGVKD. CDR3 length equals 15 residues. Here the CDR3 DNA reads TGTGCCATCAGTGAGGCTAGCGGGAGCTTGGATACGCAGTATTTT. Amino acids: CAISEASGSLDTQYF.

This clonotype was counted a single time. V gene TRBV2 combines with J gene TRBJ2-1; 10 positions agree with TRBD1. The germline V gene encodes CDR1 SNHLY and CDR2 FYNNEI. The CDR3 extends over 17 amino acids. The J segment lost 2 bases and the V segment lost 2 bases, leaving 6 bases of the junction unmatched. CDR3 sequence: CASSEPATGGPYNEQFF. The CDR3 DNA reads as TGTGCCAGCAGTGAACCCGCGACAGGGGGCCCCTACAATGAGCAGTTCTTC.

This clonotype is labeled as medium-sized. This chain connects TRBV9 to TRBJ1-6; no definite D call. Germline loops: CDR1 SGDLS, CDR2 YYNGEE. V was cut by 0 bases and J by 7 bases, with 2 bases left in between. There are 12 residues in the CDR3. The CDR3 bases are TGTGCCAGCAGCGTAGGGAATTCACCCCTCCACTTT. Translation gives CASSVGNSPLHF.

This clonotype was recorded many times. The chain joins TRBV27 to TRBJ1-5, with 8 bases aligning to TRBD1. The germline CDR1 and CDR2 sequences are MNHEY and SMNVEV (reference sequence). This CDR3 region has 16 residues. V was clipped by 5 bases and J by 0 bases; unmatched bases: 6. Written as DNA, the CDR3 is TGTGCCAGCAGTCCACGGGACAGGACTAGCAATCAGCCCCAGCATTTT. Its translation is CASSPRDRTSNQPQHF.

This clonotype was counted ten times or more. The rearrangement uses TRBV29-1 and TRBJ2-3, with D perhaps matching TRBD2 (5 bases). V lost 5 bases and J 5 bases, leaving 11 bases between the germline ends. The CDR3 covers 12 residues. Per the germline V gene, CDR1 is SQVTM and CDR2 is ANQGSEA. The CDR3 region is CSVSPTRDTQYF. The CDR3, as DNA: TGCAGCGTTTCCCCCACTAGAGATACGCAGTATTTT.

The chain links TRBV18 to TRBJ1-1, with D possibly TRBD1 on 5 matching bases. Trimming stripped 4 bases from V and 1 base from J, with 16 bases between. The CDR3 has 16 amino acids. In germline, CDR1 is KGHSH, CDR2 LQKENI. This CDR3 is CASSQGTRTSNTEAFF. The CDR3 region has the DNA TGTGCCAGCTCACAGGGGACTCGGACCTCGAACACTGAAGCTTTCTTT. Full variable domain (rest looked up from reference TRBV18 and TRBJ1-1): NAGVMQNPRHLVRRRGQEARLRCSPMKGHSHVYWYRQLPEEGLKFMVYLQKENIIDESGMPKERFSAEFPKEGPSILRIQQVVRGDSAAYFCASSQGTRTSNTEAFFGQGTRLTVV.

The sample holds many counts of this clonotype. The chain is built from TRBV11-2 and TRBJ2-2; unclear D gene. The ends were cut back, 10 bases at V and 4 bases at J, with 19 bases in the middle. The germline gives CDR1 SGHAT, CDR2 FQNNGV. CDR3 length: 15 residues. CDR3 residues: CATAIQARSTGELFF. CDR3 bases: TGTGCCACCGCGATCCAAGCCAGGAGCACCGGGGAGCTGTTTTTT.

The V call is TRBV15, the J call TRBJ2-3; D assignment may be TRBD1 or TRBD2 (6 bases each). This CDR3 is built from 16 residues. Looked up from germline, CDR1 is LNHNV and CDR2 is YYDKDF (reference sequence). V lost 0 bases to trimming and J lost 4 bases, with 14 bases between them. CDR3 in amino acids: CATSRDGTGASDTQYF. DNA of the CDR3: TGTGCCACCAGCAGAGATGGTACGGGGGCATCAGATACGCAGTATTTT.

This clonotype was recorded many times. The chain combines TRBV5-1 with TRBJ2-6, with D possibly TRBD1 on 5 matching bases. The germline V gene has CDR1 SGHRS and CDR2 YFSETQ. Trimming took 3 bases from V and 0 from J, leaving 7 bases between them. There are 15 residues in the CDR3. The CDR3: CASSSQVSGANVLTF. In DNA, the CDR3 is TGCGCCAGCAGCTCACAGGTCTCTGGGGCCAACGTCCTGACTTTC.

This clonotype was seen repeatedly, ten times or more. The V gene is TRBV11-3, the J gene TRBJ2-3, with 14 nucleotides matching TRBD2. The CDR3 has 15 amino acids. The J segment lost 4 bases and the V segment lost 5 bases, leaving 2 bases of the junction unmatched. In germline, CDR1 is SGHNT, CDR2 YENEEA. DNA for the CDR3: TGTGCCAGCAGCCGACTAGCGGGAGGGCCAGATACGCAGTATTTT. It yields the protein CASSRLAGGPDTQYF.

This clonotype was detected a few times. The chain combines TRBV6-2 or TRBV6-3 with TRBJ2-5; D not resolved. This CDR3 comprises 12 residues. Per germline, CDR1 MNHEY and CDR2 SVGEGT. The V and J ends lost 5 bases and 7 bases respectively, with 11 bases between them. The CDR3 spells CASSLPAGTQYF. CDR3 sequence (DNA): TGTGCCAGCAGTCTCCCGGCCGGGACCCAGTACTTC.

This chain uses TRBV12-3 or TRBV12-4 with TRBJ2-7, with D possibly TRBD1 on 5 matching bases. Trimming took 6 bases from V and 1 from J, leaving 16 bases between them. The CDR3 is 15 amino acids. The CDR3 is CASSPLAGYSYEQYF. The DNA of the CDR3 is TGTGCCAGCAGCCCTTTGGCAGGGTATTCCTACGAGCAGTACTTC.

This chain joins TRBV29-1 and TRBJ2-5, with D perhaps matching TRBD1 (5 bases). There are 13 residues in the CDR3. Germline values: CDR1 SQVTM, CDR2 ANQGSEA. V was cut by 3 bases and J by 7 bases, with 15 bases left in between. Written as DNA, the CDR3 is TGCAGCGTTGATGGGGCAGGGTTGGGGACCCAGTACTTC. Residues: CSVDGAGLGTQYF.

This clonotype turned up a few times. This chain connects TRBV3-1 to TRBJ1-2, with a possible D match to TRBD1 (5 bases). This CDR3 region has 14 residues. The V and J ends lost 3 bases and 7 bases respectively, with 15 bases between them. The V gene's germline CDR1 is LGHDT and CDR2 YNNKEL (reference sequence). DNA for the CDR3: TGTGCCAGCAGCCACGCTGAGGGGCGGAGTGGCTACACCTTC. Encoded protein: CASSHAEGRSGYTF.

V and J are TRBV7-2 and TRBJ2-6; possible D gene TRBD2, 5 bases. V dropped 1 base and J dropped 4 bases, with 11 bases sitting between them. The CDR3 length is 16 residues. Germline V gives CDR1 SGHTA, CDR2 FQGNSA. The CDR3 reads CASSLVSGTGANVLTF. CDR3 sequence (DNA): TGTGCCAGCAGCTTAGTCTCGGGAACCGGGGCCAACGTCCTGACTTTC.

Many counts were recorded for this clonotype. The gene calls are TRBV2 and TRBJ1-4; D is unclear. CDR3 length: 12 residues. The V and J ends lost 11 bases and 4 bases respectively, with 11 bases between them. Germline loops: CDR1 SNHLY, CDR2 FYNNEI. Here the CDR3 reads CAGRGLNEKLFF. CDR3 coding DNA: TGTGCCGGGCGCGGGCTTAATGAAAAACTGTTTTTT.

The rearrangement links TRBV9 to TRBJ2-3; 8 bases align to TRBD2. Germline lookup yields CDR1 SGDLS and CDR2 YYNGEE. There are 16 residues in the CDR3. With 0 bases clipped from V and 6 bases from J, the junction kept 9 bases outside the gene matches. The CDR3, as DNA: TGTGCCAGCAGCGTAGGGGGACTAGGAGTCGCGGATACGCAGTATTTT. Translation: CASSVGGLGVADTQYF.

A few counts support this clonotype. V usage is TRBV29-1 and J usage is TRBJ2-5; the D gene is possibly TRBD2 (7 bases). Trimming took 4 bases from V and 4 from J, leaving 19 bases between them. Germline V gene sequence: CDR1 SQVTM, CDR2 ANQGSEA. This CDR3 is built from 15 residues. The CDR3 nucleotides read TGCAGCGTTGTCTTGGAGCGGGACAATTTAGAGACCCAGTACTTC. As protein: CSVVLERDNLETQYF.